These 25 T cell receptor beta chains came from one sample sequenced in a study of T-cell reconstitution after alpha-beta-depleted transplantation in children. The library targeted TCRbeta and was prepared with unique molecular identifiers. TCRdb itself ran the PCR reads through MiXCR, one entry per CDR3 protein. Of a few hundred thousand distinct CDR3 sequences in the sample, about an eighth are singletons; the top ten hold about 5.4%. The starting material was PBMCs from the stem cell graft donor, obtained from the stem cell graft. The receptors were gathered from a human donor who donated a stem cell graft to a child with combined immunodeficiency.

This clonotype was seen ten or more times. The V gene is TRBV6-4, the J gene TRBJ2-3, with 8 bases that match TRBD2. The germline V gene has CDR1 MRHNA and CDR2 SNTAGT. CDR3 length equals 15 residues. V lost 0 bases, J lost 1 base, and 0 bases stayed unmatched. The CDR3 loop is CASSDSRGGTDTQYF. DNA of the CDR3: TGTGCCAGCAGTGACTCGCGGGGGGGCACAGATACGCAGTATTTT.

This clonotype was seen more than once but under ten times. The rearrangement links TRBV5-1 to TRBJ2-5, with TRBD2 identical over 9 bases. The CDR3 is made up of 15 amino acids. V shed 4 bases and J 4 bases; nucleotides not matched to a gene: 8. Germline V gives CDR1 SGHRS, CDR2 YFSETQ. The CDR3 region is CASSSASGILETQYF. The CDR3 DNA sequence: TGCGCCAGCAGCAGTGCTAGCGGGATACTAGAGACCCAGTACTTC.

This clonotype was picked up a small number of times. The rearrangement uses TRBV11-3 and TRBJ2-4; tentatively, D is TRBD2 (5 bases). This CDR3 is 14 amino acids long. V was trimmed by 4 bases and J by 8 bases, leaving 15 bases between them. Germline assignment: CDR1 SGHNT and CDR2 YENEEA. The CDR3, as DNA: TGTGCCAGCAGCTCCCTCCGGACTTCGGACATTCAGTACTTC. It yields the protein CASSSLRTSDIQYF.

This clonotype was detected many times. V is TRBV12-3 or TRBV12-4 and J is TRBJ2-1; no firm D call. The CDR3 is 11 amino acids. V dropped 2 bases and J dropped 8 bases, with 4 bases sitting between them. As DNA, the CDR3 is TGTGCCAGCAGTTTAAAGGATGAGCAGTTCTTC. Translating it yields CASSLKDEQFF.

This clonotype was picked up a small number of times. The chain couples TRBV5-1 to TRBJ2-7; weak D call: TRBD2 (5 bases). The CDR3 runs 14 residues. V gave up 2 bases and J gave up 2 bases, with 11 bases separating them. In germline, CDR1 is SGHRS, CDR2 YFSETQ. The DNA of the CDR3 is TGCGCCAGCAGCTTAATCGGGGTACCCTACGAGCAGTACTTC. It specifies CASSLIGVPYEQYF.

The V gene is TRBV18, the J gene TRBJ2-7; D unresolved. The V end lost 1 base, the J end lost 3 bases, and 16 bases lay between the germline ends. Per germline, CDR1 KGHSH and CDR2 LQKENI. The CDR3 loop spans 16 amino acids. CDR3 nucleotides: TGTGCCAGCTCACCACGGCCGACTGGACCGTTCTACGAGCAGTACTTC. It yields the protein CASSPRPTGPFYEQYF.

The table lists this clonotype with a few counts. The chain couples TRBV24-1 to TRBJ2-4; tentatively, D is TRBD1 (6 bases). Germline assignment: CDR1 KGHDR and CDR2 SFDVKD. The CDR3 length is 14 residues. The V gene lost 12 bases and the J gene lost 3 bases, with 17 bases spanning the gap. CDR3 DNA sequence: TGTGCCTCCGGGACACCCATAAACAAAAACATTCAGTACTTC. Translating it yields CASGTPINKNIQYF.

This clonotype was counted a few times. The rearrangement uses TRBV5-1 and TRBJ2-1, with 7 bases matching TRBD2. Germline values: CDR1 SGHRS, CDR2 YFSETQ. Unmatched junction bases numbered 6, after V lost 0 bases and J lost 9 bases. The CDR3 is made up of 14 amino acids. The CDR3 protein is CASSLVAGAPEQFF. CDR3 nucleotides: TGCGCCAGCAGCTTGGTTGCGGGAGCGCCTGAGCAGTTCTTC.

This clonotype was counted a few times. The V call is TRBV10-3, the J call TRBJ2-3; 13 bases agree with TRBD2. CDR1 ENHRY and CDR2 SYGVKD come from the germline V gene. Germline trimming cut 4 bases from V and 6 bases from J; bases unmatched to any gene: 10. The CDR3 covers 17 residues. This chain's CDR3 is CAISGAATSGRSDTQYF. CDR3 sequence (DNA): TGTGCCATCAGTGGGGCCGCGACTAGCGGGAGGTCTGATACGCAGTATTTT.

This clonotype showed up many times. The chain links TRBV5-1 to TRBJ2-1; 11 nucleotides agree with TRBD1. Germline V lookup: CDR1 SGHRS, CDR2 YFSETQ. V gave up 7 bases and J gave up 9 bases; unmatched junction bases: 9. This CDR3 comprises 14 residues. CDR3 residues: CASFGQGARGEQFF. In DNA, the CDR3 is TGCGCCAGCTTTGGACAGGGGGCGCGTGGTGAGCAGTTCTTC.

The chain couples TRBV7-3 to TRBJ2-5; D not certain. Trimming took off 0 bases at V and 5 bases at J, with 10 bases between the two ends. The CDR3 has 14 amino acids. The germline CDR1 and CDR2 sequences are SGHTA and FQGTGA. CDR3 in amino acids: CASSLTGKGETQYF. In DNA form, the CDR3 reads TGTGCCAGCAGCTTAACAGGGAAAGGGGAGACCCAGTACTTC. The variable domain in full, with the rest retrieved from reference TRBV7-3 and TRBJ2-5, is GAGVSQTPSNKVTEKGKYVELRCDPISGHTALYWYRQSLGQGPEFLIYFQGTGAADDSGLPNDRFFAVRPEGSVSTLKIQRTERGDSAVYLCASSLTGKGETQYFGPGTRLLVL.

The V gene is TRBV7-9, the J gene TRBJ2-7, with D perhaps TRBD1 (6 bases). Trimming left V 5 bases short and J 6 bases short, with 14 bases between. This CDR3 spans 13 amino acids. Germline CDR1 reads SEHNR; CDR2 reads FQNEAQ (reference sequence). The CDR3 DNA reads as TGTGCCAGCAGCCTAGGACAGAAGGGCGAGCAGTACTTC. Its protein product is CASSLGQKGEQYF.

This clonotype was observed many times. The chain is built from TRBV7-2 and TRBJ1-1; no clear D. CDR3 length: 13 amino acids. V was clipped by 4 bases and J by 1 base, with 7 bases between them. Germline CDR1 reads SGHTA; CDR2 reads FQGNSA. The CDR3 sequence: CASSSLKNTEAFF. The CDR3 DNA sequence: TGTGCCAGCAGCTCTCTGAAGAACACTGAAGCTTTCTTT.

The genes are TRBV6-2 or TRBV6-3 and TRBJ2-1; D may match TRBD1 or TRBD2 (5 bases each). CDR1 is MNHEY, CDR2 SVGEGT, per germline. The CDR3 runs to 13 residues. Trimming cost V 2 bases and J 15 bases, with 17 bases left between them. The CDR3: CASSYLVPGLPFF. The DNA of the CDR3 is TGTGCCAGCAGTTACCTAGTCCCGGGGCTCCCGTTCTTC.

This clonotype has ten or more counts. V usage is TRBV9 and J usage is TRBJ2-1, with D unresolved. CDR3 length equals 16 residues. V lost 6 bases and J 8 bases, leaving 24 bases between the germline ends. The germline CDR1 and CDR2 sequences are SGDLS and YYNGEE. CDR3 nucleotide sequence: TGTGCCAGCAACTGGGGTGTGGCGTCTCCTCGCCATGAGCAGTTCTTC. Protein sequence: CASNWGVASPRHEQFF.

The chain combines TRBV11-2 with TRBJ2-3; 12 bases map to TRBD2. The CDR3 consists of 16 residues. V lost 3 bases, J lost 0 bases, and 1 base stayed unmatched. Germline V gene sequence: CDR1 SGHAT, CDR2 FQNNGV. The chain's CDR3 is CASSFGLAGSTDTQYF. The CDR3 DNA is TGTGCCAGCAGCTTCGGACTAGCGGGGAGCACAGATACGCAGTATTTT.

The V and J genes are TRBV4-3 and TRBJ2-1; D is undetermined. From germline, CDR1 is LGHNA and CDR2 YSLEER. Trimming removed 1 base from V and 3 bases from J, with 10 bases in between. CDR3 length equals 15 residues. CDR3 amino acids: CASSQGQGYYNEQFF. The CDR3 DNA follows: TGCGCCAGCAGCCAAGGGCAAGGATACTACAATGAGCAGTTCTTC.

This clonotype has a handful of counts. The chain links TRBV7-8 to TRBJ2-7, with 9 bases lining up with TRBD1. The CDR3 length is 16 residues. V gave up 5 bases and J gave up 2 bases; unmatched junction bases: 10. CDR1 SGHVS and CDR2 FQNEAQ come from the germline V gene. The CDR3 DNA reads TGTGCCAGCAGCGGGAGGCCGGGACAGGGAACCTACGAGCAGTACTTC. Translating gives CASSGRPGQGTYEQYF.

This clonotype was detected a few times. One junction end does not reproduce the germline sequence, and a read error may be involved. The gene calls are TRBV12-3 or TRBV12-4 and TRBJ1-1; D is uncertain. CDR3 size: 13 residues. The CDR3, as DNA: TGTGCCAGCAGTTTAGGCCGGTTCCTGAATACGCGCTTT. Translated: CASSLGRFLNTRF.

V and J are TRBV11-2 and TRBJ2-1, with 10 bases lining up with TRBD2. V gave up 0 bases and J gave up 2 bases; unmatched junction bases: 16. The germline gives CDR1 SGHAT, CDR2 FQNNGV. CDR3 length equals 21 residues. The CDR3, as DNA: TGTGCCAGCAGCTTAGATTCCGGGCTAGCGGGGGACCATGAAACCTACAATGAGCAGTTCTTC. It codes for CASSLDSGLAGDHETYNEQFF. Based on the CDR3 plus reference TRBV11-2 and TRBJ2-1, the full variable domain is EAGVAQSPRYKIIEKRQSVAFWCNPISGHATLYWYQQILGQGPKLLIQFQNNGVVDDSQLPKDRFSAERLKGVDSTLKIQPAKLEDSAVYLCASSLDSGLAGDHETYNEQFFGPGTRLTVL.

This clonotype has only a few counts. The chain joins TRBV12-3 or TRBV12-4 to TRBJ2-1; 8 bases agree with TRBD2. The junction had 3 bases not matched to a gene; V was cut back by 3 bases and J by 5 bases. The CDR3 runs 14 residues. For the CDR3, the DNA is TGTGCCAGCAGTTTCACAGCGGGAGACAATGAGCAGTTCTTC. Its protein product is CASSFTAGDNEQFF.

Only a few counts were recorded for this clonotype. The rearrangement links TRBV4-2 to TRBJ2-1; D is unclear. The V and J ends lost 0 bases and 10 bases respectively, with 10 bases between them. This CDR3 region has 13 residues. The germline V gene has CDR1 LGHNA and CDR2 YNFKEQ. The CDR3 DNA follows: TGTGCCAGCAGCCAAGAGTTGGGCTCCGAGCAGTTCTTC. As protein: CASSQELGSEQFF.

This clonotype appeared a few times. The CDR3 spells CASSLDNRGREQYF. The CDR3 DNA follows: TGTGCCAGCAGCTTGGATAACAGGGGGAGAGAGCAGTACTTC. This sequence joins TRBV7-9 and TRBJ2-7; 8 bases agree with TRBD1. Germline CDR1 reads SEHNR; CDR2 reads FQNEAQ (reference sequence). V lost 3 bases to trimming and J lost 7 bases; unmatched junction nucleotides: 8. This CDR3 has 14 amino acids.

As to this clonotype: A much larger clone differs from this one at a single base, so this may be a read error. This chain uses TRBV20-1 with TRBJ2-1, with 12 bases lining up with TRBD2. The CDR3 totals 16 residues. Per the germline V gene, CDR1 is DFQATT and CDR2 is SNEGSKA (reference sequence). This CDR3 is CCASGLAGIFYNEQFF. DNA for the CDR3: TGCTGTGCTAGTGGACTAGCGGGAATTTTCTACAATGAGCAGTTCTTC.

This clonotype was found a few times. This rearrangement joins TRBV6-2 or TRBV6-3 to TRBJ2-3, with 9 bases lining up with TRBD1. The CDR3 contains 15 residues. The V segment lost 6 bases and the J segment 6 bases; nucleotides outside the gene matches: 10. The germline V gene encodes CDR1 MNHEY and CDR2 SVGEGT. The CDR3 spells CASRRRGQGGDTQYF. For the CDR3, the DNA is TGTGCCAGCAGGCGGCGGGGACAGGGAGGCGATACGCAGTATTTT.